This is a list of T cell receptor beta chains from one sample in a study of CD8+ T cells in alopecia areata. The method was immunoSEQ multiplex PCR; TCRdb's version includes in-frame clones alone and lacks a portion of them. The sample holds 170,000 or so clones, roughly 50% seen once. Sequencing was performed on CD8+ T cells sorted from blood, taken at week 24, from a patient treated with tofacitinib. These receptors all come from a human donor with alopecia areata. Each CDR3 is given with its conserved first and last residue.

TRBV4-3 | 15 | CASSQWDRGTGELFF
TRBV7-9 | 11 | CASSYGQAQYF
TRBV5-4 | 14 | CASSLGQGAYEQYF
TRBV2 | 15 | CASSDPGSSYNEQFF
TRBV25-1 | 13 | CASSEGKYSPLHF
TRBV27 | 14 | CASSPSGLQETQYF
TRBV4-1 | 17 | CASSQEGYRAGVYEQYF
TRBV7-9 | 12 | CASSQDFNEQFF
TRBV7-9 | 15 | CASSLASGGRHTQYF
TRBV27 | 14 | CASRSRDRINEQFF
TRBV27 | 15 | CASSHGARSSYEQYF
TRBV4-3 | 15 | CASSQDMSNTGELFF
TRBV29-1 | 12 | CSLPGPQGKLFF
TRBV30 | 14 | CAWSVQAGANVLTF
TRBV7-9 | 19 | CASSLVQWLDRGRTYEQYF
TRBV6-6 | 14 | CASSYLAGGEKLFF
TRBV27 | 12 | CASGITAYEQYF
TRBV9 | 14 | CASSVGNSNQPQHF
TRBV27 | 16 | CASSSGQSPTQETQYF
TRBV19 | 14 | CASSTDREAYGYTF
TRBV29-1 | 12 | CSVLDGGHGYTF
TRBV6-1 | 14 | CASSERRGNHEQYF
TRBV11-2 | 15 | CASSLDRGHGNEQFF
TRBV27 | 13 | CASSWGGSYEQYF
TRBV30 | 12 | CAWRGVSTEAFF
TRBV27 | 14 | CASSPSFPYNEQFF
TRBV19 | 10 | CATRYYGYTF
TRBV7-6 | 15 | CASSLISSPGETQYF
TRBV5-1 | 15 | CASSVQRGGGDEQFF
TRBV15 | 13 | CATSVQGDTEAFF
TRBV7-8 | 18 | CASSPRWGITLSYNEQFF
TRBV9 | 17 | CASSLKPLGTSRNEQFF
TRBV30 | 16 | CAWNLDRASGNSPLHF
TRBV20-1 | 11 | CSVQENTEAFF
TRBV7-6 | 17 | CASSLEEAGSATDTQYF
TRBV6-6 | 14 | CASSSDGNNQPQHF
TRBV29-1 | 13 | CSVEPGGYTEAFF
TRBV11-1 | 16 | CASSKRGGAAYNEQFF
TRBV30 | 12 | CAWSGDQAEAFF
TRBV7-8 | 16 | CASSFRSRGTDEKLFF
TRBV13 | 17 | CASSPEGAGGPSDTQYF